The T cell receptor beta chain under discussion was sequenced for a study of T cell changes during pregnancy in multiple sclerosis. Assay: immunoSEQ multiplex PCR; the TCRdb copy retains only in-frame clones and omits some. The sample carries about 36,000 clones, 93% recorded once. There are 15 residues in the CDR3. V dropped 4 bases and J dropped 5; count of bases not matched to a gene: 10. CDR1 is SGHRS, CDR2 YFSETQ, per germline. This clonotype originated in a female donor with multiple sclerosis, enrolled in a pregnancy study. The sequences come from CD4+ T cells from peripheral blood mononuclear cells, collected in the first trimester of pregnancy. The rearrangement links TRBV5-1 to TRBJ2-5; 8 bases map to TRBD1. CDR3 loop: CASSLRTGSPETQYF. The CDR3 DNA is TGCGCCAGCAGCCTCCGGACAGGGAGTCCCGAGACCCAGTACTTC.